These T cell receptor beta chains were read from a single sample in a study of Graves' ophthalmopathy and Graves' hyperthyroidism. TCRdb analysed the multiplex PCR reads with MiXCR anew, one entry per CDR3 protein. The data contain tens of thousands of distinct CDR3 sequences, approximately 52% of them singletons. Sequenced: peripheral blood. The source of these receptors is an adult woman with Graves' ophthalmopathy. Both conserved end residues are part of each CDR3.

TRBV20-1 CSASGGRDTDTQYF
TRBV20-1 CSARDGSGRNQETQYF
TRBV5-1 CASSRGDTEAFF
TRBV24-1 CATSARDNEQFF
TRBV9 CASSVSGSVDYEQYF
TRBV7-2 CASSPGGDTQYF
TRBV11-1 CASGSSSYEQYF
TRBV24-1 CATSAAGQSGANVLTF
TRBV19 CASSFLGKAQITQYF
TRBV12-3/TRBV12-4 CASSWSSEQYF
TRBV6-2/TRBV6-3 CASSPGGEGANVLTF
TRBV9 CASSPGLADIQYF
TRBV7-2 CASSFAVGLAGEGGRNEQFF
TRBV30 CAWRFADRVAVGTEAFF
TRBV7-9 CASSQARDREVTAPLHF
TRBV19 CASSIGIQRESYEQYF
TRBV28 CASSLWTSGAREQYF
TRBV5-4 CASSKPGGPRDTRYF
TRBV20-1 CSARWSAGGGEAFF
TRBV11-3 CASSPGGWDTGELFF
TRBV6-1 CASSPTGGRDEQFF
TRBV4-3 CASSQGGTSGRKNIQYF
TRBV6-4 CASSGRGETQYF
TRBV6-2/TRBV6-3 CASGIVGRINEKLFF
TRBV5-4 CASTDSGVSYGYTF
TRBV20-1 CSASPHGSSYEQYF
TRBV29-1 CSVEDLSSGGRETQYF
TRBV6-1 CASSYRAERFF
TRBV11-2 CASSPSGGTEAFF
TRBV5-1 CASSQNSGTKNEKLFF
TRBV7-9 CASSQGGGTGVSGELFF
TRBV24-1 CAPSDPLNTGELFF
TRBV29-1 CSGRASETQYF
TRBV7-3 CASSRTSGTLNEQFF
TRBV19 CAWSRGTTESGNTIYF
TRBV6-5 CASSFQLGAYEQYF
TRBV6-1 CASSAIRARTREQFF
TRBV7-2 CASSPGWTLNTGELFF
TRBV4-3 CASSQDQGGSKGTDTQYF
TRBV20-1 CSVNRGRDQPQHF
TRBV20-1 CSARGQGRRRSSYEQYF
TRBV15 CATSRALGTSGRSTDTQYF
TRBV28 CASSLTGSGTDTQYF
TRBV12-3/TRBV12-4 CAITLGAAYELYF
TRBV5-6 CASSWDRNEQFF
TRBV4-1 CASSLDRDETQYF
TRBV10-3 CAIREAQYF
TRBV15 CATRVRQGEQYF
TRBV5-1 CASSLGGTLNYGYTF
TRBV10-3 CAIRRTSGSTDTQYF
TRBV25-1 CASMSLRGTEAFF
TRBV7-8 CASSSMTGAGNTQYF